Here is one T cell receptor (beta chain) with its context. These data belong to a study of blood T cell repertoires in COVID-19. The wider study: From T cells, B-cell-depleted T cells, or PBMCs came the material, which was cDNA or gDNA.

In the source study's methods: Estimates of nucleated cell counts were drawn from the amplification of reference gene primers. TCRdb's table, derived via immunoSEQ multiplex PCR, lists solely in-frame clones and lacks some. V and J calls and clone size come straight from that table; D and trimming were deduced from the DNA. This sample carries tens of thousands of clones, approximately 76% of them seen once, and the ten largest clones take around 7%. V lost 5 bases to trimming and J lost 7 bases, with 13 bases between them. Germline CDR1 SGHRS, CDR2 YFSETQ. This CDR3 has 14 residues. The specimen sequenced was peripheral blood. The receptor's source is a man aged 65 to 85 with acute or convalescent COVID-19. The chain combines TRBV5-1 with TRBJ1-6; possibly TRBD1 for D (5 bases). The CDR3 sequence is CASRIQVGNSPLHF. The CDR3 coding sequence is TGCGCCAGCAGAATACAGGTGGGGAATTCACCCCTCCACTTT. Drawing the rest from reference TRBV5-1 and TRBJ1-6, the complete variable domain is KAGVTQTPRYLIKTRGQQVTLSCSPISGHRSVSWYQQTPGQGLQFLFEYFSETQRNKGNFPGRFSGRQFSNSRSEMNVSTLELGDSALYLCASRIQVGNSPLHFGNGTRLTVT.